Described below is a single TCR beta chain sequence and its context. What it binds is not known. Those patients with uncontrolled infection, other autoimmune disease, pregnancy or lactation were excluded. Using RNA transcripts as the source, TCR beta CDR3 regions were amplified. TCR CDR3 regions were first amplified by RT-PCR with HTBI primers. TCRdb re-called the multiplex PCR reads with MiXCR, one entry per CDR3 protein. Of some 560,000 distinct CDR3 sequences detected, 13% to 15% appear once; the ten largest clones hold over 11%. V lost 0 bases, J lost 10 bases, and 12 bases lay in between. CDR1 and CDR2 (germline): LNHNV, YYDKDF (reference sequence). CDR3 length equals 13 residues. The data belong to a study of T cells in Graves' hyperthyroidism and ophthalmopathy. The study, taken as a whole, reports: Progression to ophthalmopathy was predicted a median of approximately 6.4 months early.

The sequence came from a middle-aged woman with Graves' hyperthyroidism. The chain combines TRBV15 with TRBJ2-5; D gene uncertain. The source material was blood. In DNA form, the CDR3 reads TGTGCCACCAGCAGAGATAATCTTGGGGACCAGTACTTC. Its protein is CATSRDNLGDQYF.